The text below deals with one T cell receptor beta chain. Its target is unknown. This CDR3 comprises 15 residues. V was pared by 8 bases and J by 4 bases, with 11 bases of the junction left unmatched. Germline V CDR1 and CDR2: MDHEN, SYDVKM. This sample is drawn from a study of Ad26.COV2.S vaccination and SARS-CoV-2 variants. Study information: Doses of Ad26.COV2.S were injected into muscle once or twice, 56 days apart.

Regarding the study as a whole: Total responses of T cells may have been underestimated by the analyses of TCR breadth and depth. Placebo recipients trailed vaccine recipients in spike-specific TCR breadth.

The data were produced by immunoSEQ multiplex PCR, yet TCRdb's version contains in-frame clones alone and is incomplete. The sample lists about 400,000 clones, about four fifths seen once, with more than 7% in the top ten. Treatment: 19 received Ad26.COV2.S at low or high dose, single or two shots; roughly five received placebo; per-sample allocation not given. Sample collection was performed on day 63 after the first vaccine or placebo injection. The chain combines TRBV28 with TRBJ1-2; 9 bases are a match to TRBD1. The starting material was peripheral blood, obtained in a trial of Ad26.COV2.S vaccine versus placebo. This sequence originates from a person aged 18 to 59 who received the Ad26.COV2.S COVID-19 vaccine or a placebo. The CDR3 DNA is TGTGCCAGCGAGAACCCCACAGGGGGCGGCTATGGCTACACCTTC. It yields the protein CASENPTGGGYGYTF.